Following are 15 T cell receptor beta chains from one sample sequenced in a study of cytomegalovirus exposure and HLA in healthy donors. Use of 60 Vbeta and 13 Jbeta primers characterized the PCR. TCRdb's table, derived via immunoSEQ multiplex PCR, lists solely in-frame clones and lacks some. Here the sample spans approximately 190,000 clones, around 80% being singletons. The material sequenced was PBMCs. The receptors derive from a woman aged 18-29 years in good health and CMV-seronegative.

The chain employs TRBV7-9 and TRBJ2-3, with 11 bases identical to TRBD2. The CDR3 totals 17 residues. Germline V gives CDR1 SEHNR, CDR2 FQNEAQ (reference sequence). The junction had 11 bases not matched to a gene; V was cut back by 5 bases and J by 4 bases. CDR3 DNA sequence: TGTGCCAGCAGCCCGTCACTAGCGGGAGTAGGTGCAGATACGCAGTATTTT. This encodes CASSPSLAGVGADTQYF. The full variable domain, its missing parts supplied by reference TRBV7-9 and TRBJ2-3, is DTGVSQNPRHKITKRGQNVTFRCDPISEHNRLYWYRQTLGQGPEFLTYFQNEAQLEKSRLLSDRFSAERPKGSFSTLEIQRTEQGDSAMYLCASSPSLAGVGADTQYFGPGTRLTVL.

The CDR3 here is CASSLRGPYNEQFF. The DNA for the CDR3 is TGTGCCAGCAGCTTAAGGGGGCCCTACAATGAGCAGTTCTTC. The chain carries TRBV5-6 and TRBJ2-1; 7 bases match TRBD1. The CDR3 is 14 amino acids. Trimming cost V 2 bases and J 2 bases; bases outside gene matches: 1. CDR1 is SGHDT and CDR2 is YYEEEE in the germline V gene.

The J gene is TRBJ2-3, the V gene TRBV9, with a weak D call TRBD1 (5 bases). The ends were cut back, 0 bases at V and 4 bases at J, with 15 bases in the middle. The V gene's germline CDR1 is SGDLS and CDR2 YYNGEE. The CDR3 has 16 amino acids. The CDR3 DNA is TGTGCCAGCAGCGTAGAGTCGACAGTGGTCGCAGATACGCAGTATTTT. Its protein product is CASSVESTVVADTQYF.

The chain has TRBV11-2 and TRBJ2-1; 11 nucleotides align to TRBD2. The CDR3 runs 17 residues. V lost 2 bases and J lost 7; bases outside the gene matches: 10. Germline CDR1 and CDR2: SGHAT and FQNNGV. CDR3 DNA sequence: TGTGCCAGCAGCTTATCAGCTAGCGGGAGGCCAGGAAATGAGCAGTTCTTC. Translation gives CASSLSASGRPGNEQFF.

J is TRBJ2-5 and V is TRBV7-9; 7 bases are a match to TRBD1. The CDR3 is 17 amino acids. From germline, CDR1 is SEHNR and CDR2 FQNEAQ (reference sequence). V lost 1 base and J lost 1; bases outside the gene matches: 9. The DNA for the CDR3 is TGTGCCAGCAGCTTAGGGGGTAGGGACAGAGGCCAAGAGACCCAGTACTTC. Amino acid sequence: CASSLGGRDRGQETQYF. Full variable domain (remainder filled in from reference TRBV7-9 and TRBJ2-5): DTGVSQNPRHKITKRGQNVTFRCDPISEHNRLYWYRQTLGQGPEFLTYFQNEAQLEKSRLLSDRFSAERPKGSFSTLEIQRTEQGDSAMYLCASSLGGRDRGQETQYFGPGTRLLVL.

V is TRBV5-6 and J is TRBJ1-6; D perhaps matches TRBD1 (6 bases). Germline assignment: CDR1 SGHDT and CDR2 YYEEEE. CDR3 length: 12 amino acids. V lost 5 bases, J lost 7 bases, and 7 bases lay in between. The CDR3 DNA reads TGTGCCAGCAGGAGGGGGAATTCACCCCTCCACTTT. Protein product: CASRRGNSPLHF.

The rearrangement joins TRBV19 to TRBJ1-3; 8 bases map to TRBD1. Per the germline V gene, CDR1 is LNHDA and CDR2 is SQIVND (reference sequence). With V trimmed by 1 base and J by 4 bases, 3 bases remained unmatched. The CDR3 length is 15 residues. CDR3: CASSIAWTGGNTIYF. Here the CDR3 DNA reads TGTGCCAGTAGTATAGCGTGGACAGGGGGAAACACCATATATTTT. Combining the CDR3 with reference TRBV19 and TRBJ1-3 gives the whole variable domain DGGITQSPKYLFRKEGQNVTLSCEQNLNHDAMYWYRQDPGQGLRLIYYSQIVNDFQKGDIAEGYSVSREKKESFPLTVTSAQKNPTAFYLCASSIAWTGGNTIYFGEGSWLTVV.

This clone has a single count. The rearrangement uses TRBV5-1 and TRBJ1-6; maybe TRBD1 (5 bases). Germline V gene sequence: CDR1 SGHRS, CDR2 YFSETQ. The CDR3 runs to 14 residues. With 1 base removed from V and 5 bases from J, the gap between germline ends came to 7 bases. CDR3 loop: CASSLSRDNSPLHF. The CDR3 region has the DNA TGCGCCAGCAGCTTGAGCAGGGATAATTCACCCCTCCACTTT. Full variable domain (rest looked up from reference TRBV5-1 and TRBJ1-6): KAGVTQTPRYLIKTRGQQVTLSCSPISGHRSVSWYQQTPGQGLQFLFEYFSETQRNKGNFPGRFSGRQFSNSRSEMNVSTLELGDSALYLCASSLSRDNSPLHFGNGTRLTVT.

J is TRBJ1-3 and V is TRBV28; a possible D gene is TRBD1 (6 bases). CDR1 is MDHEN and CDR2 is SYDVKM in the germline V gene. V was clipped by 3 bases and J by 2 bases, with 14 bases between them. The CDR3 has 16 residues. The CDR3 DNA sequence: TGTGCCAGCAGTTTTCAGGGGTATATCCCTGGAAACACCATATATTTT. Translation gives CASSFQGYIPGNTIYF.

The chain links TRBV30 to TRBJ2-3; possibly TRBD1 for D (6 bases). This CDR3 spans 15 amino acids. The germline gives CDR1 GTSNPN, CDR2 SVGIG (reference sequence). The germline V and J ends were trimmed by 2 bases and 0 bases, with 12 bases remaining between them. CDR3: CAWSPDRFSTDTQYF. The CDR3, as DNA: TGTGCCTGGAGTCCTGACAGGTTTAGCACAGATACGCAGTATTTT.

The J gene is TRBJ1-1, the V gene TRBV6-5; TRBD1 matches 8 bases. Germline loops: CDR1 MNHEY, CDR2 SVGAGI. This CDR3 region has 15 residues. J lost 1 base, V lost 5 bases, and 6 bases had no gene match. In nucleotides, the CDR3 is TGTGCCAGCAGTGGACAGGGCTTGGCGAACACTGAAGCTTTCTTT. Its protein product is CASSGQGLANTEAFF.

The V call is TRBV28, the J call TRBJ2-1; 10 nucleotides align to TRBD2. Unmatched junction bases numbered 11, after V lost 0 bases and J lost 3 bases. Germline loops: CDR1 MDHEN, CDR2 SYDVKM. The CDR3 is made up of 19 amino acids. CDR3 amino acids: CASSLWAGEGLADYNEQFF. CDR3 DNA: TGTGCCAGCAGTTTATGGGCGGGTGAAGGACTAGCGGACTACAATGAGCAGTTCTTC.

This sequence joins TRBV4-3 and TRBJ2-2, with TRBD2 as a possible D gene (6 bases). The CDR3 totals 15 residues. Trimming took off 0 bases at V and 6 bases at J, with 11 bases between the two ends. Germline CDR1 and CDR2: LGHNA and YSLEER. The CDR3 DNA follows: TGCGCCAGCAGCCAAGATTCGGGACTCGCCGGGGAGCTGTTTTTT. Translating gives CASSQDSGLAGELFF.

V is TRBV7-8 and J is TRBJ1-6; D is undetermined. The germline V gene has CDR1 SGHVS and CDR2 FQNEAQ. The germline V and J ends were trimmed by 10 bases and 8 bases, with 15 bases remaining between them. CDR3 length equals 13 residues. This CDR3 is CATEVLSHSPLHF. CDR3 nucleotides: TGTGCCACCGAGGTCCTAAGCCATTCACCCCTCCACTTT. Drawing the rest from reference TRBV7-8 and TRBJ1-6, the complete variable domain is GAGVSQSPRYKVAKRGQDVALRCDPISGHVSLFWYQQALGQGPEFLTYFQNEAQLDKSGLPSDRFFAERPEGSVSTLKIQRTQQEDSAVYLCATEVLSHSPLHFGNGTRLTVT.

The V gene is TRBV7-2, the J gene TRBJ2-1; 7 bases agree with TRBD1. V trimming: 1 base; J trimming: 4 bases; junction bases outside the gene matches: 10. Germline-derived CDR1 and CDR2 are SGHTA and FQGNSA. There are 17 residues in the CDR3. CDR3 nucleotides: TGTGCCAGCAGCTTAGTAGGGGGCGGAGCAATTTACAATGAGCAGTTCTTC. Translating gives CASSLVGGGAIYNEQFF.